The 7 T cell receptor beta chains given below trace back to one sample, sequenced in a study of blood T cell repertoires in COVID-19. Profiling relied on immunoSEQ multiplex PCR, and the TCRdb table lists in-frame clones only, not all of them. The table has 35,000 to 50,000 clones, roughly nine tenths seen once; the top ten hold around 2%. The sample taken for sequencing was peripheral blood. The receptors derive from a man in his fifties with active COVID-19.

Written as DNA, the CDR3 is TGTGCCAGCAGCTTAGGGACAGGCTACGAGCAGTACTTC. Translated, it gives CASSLGTGYEQYF. The V call is TRBV11-3, the J call TRBJ2-7, with 7 bases that match TRBD1. J was trimmed by 3 bases and V by 1 base; bases with no gene match: 0. The CDR3 loop spans 13 amino acids. Germline CDR1 SGHNT, CDR2 YENEEA.

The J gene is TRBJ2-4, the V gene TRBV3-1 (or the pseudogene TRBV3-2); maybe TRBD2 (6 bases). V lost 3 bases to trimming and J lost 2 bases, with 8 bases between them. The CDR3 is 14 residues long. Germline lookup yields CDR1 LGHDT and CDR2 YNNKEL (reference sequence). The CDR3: CASSQGGTKNIQYF. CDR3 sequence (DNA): TGTGCCAGCAGCCAGGGGGGAACCAAAAACATTCAGTACTTC.

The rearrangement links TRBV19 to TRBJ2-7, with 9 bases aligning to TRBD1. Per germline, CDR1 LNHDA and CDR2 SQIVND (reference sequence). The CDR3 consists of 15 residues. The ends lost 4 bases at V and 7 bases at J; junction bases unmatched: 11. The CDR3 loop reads CASSTGIQGAGEQYF. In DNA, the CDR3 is TGTGCCAGTAGTACAGGAATACAGGGGGCTGGGGAGCAGTACTTC.

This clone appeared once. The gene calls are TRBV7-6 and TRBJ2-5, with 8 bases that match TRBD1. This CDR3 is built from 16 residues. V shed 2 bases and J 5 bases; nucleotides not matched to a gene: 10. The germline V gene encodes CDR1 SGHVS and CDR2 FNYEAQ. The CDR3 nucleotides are TGTGCCAGCAGCTTAATGGGCAGGGGGCTCGGGGAGACCCAGTACTTC. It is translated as CASSLMGRGLGETQYF.

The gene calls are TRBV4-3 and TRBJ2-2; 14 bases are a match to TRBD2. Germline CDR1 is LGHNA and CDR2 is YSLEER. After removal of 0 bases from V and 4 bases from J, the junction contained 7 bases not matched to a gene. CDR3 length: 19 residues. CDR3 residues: CASSQDGTSGGTRTGELFF. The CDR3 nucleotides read TGCGCCAGCAGCCAAGATGGGACTAGCGGGGGTACCCGCACCGGGGAGCTGTTTTTT.

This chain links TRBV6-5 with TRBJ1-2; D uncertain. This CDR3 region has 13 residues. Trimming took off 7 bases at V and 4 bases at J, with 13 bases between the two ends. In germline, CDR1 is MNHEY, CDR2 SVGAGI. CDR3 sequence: CASMAGWAYGYTF. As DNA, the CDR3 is TGTGCCAGCATGGCAGGTTGGGCCTATGGCTACACCTTC.

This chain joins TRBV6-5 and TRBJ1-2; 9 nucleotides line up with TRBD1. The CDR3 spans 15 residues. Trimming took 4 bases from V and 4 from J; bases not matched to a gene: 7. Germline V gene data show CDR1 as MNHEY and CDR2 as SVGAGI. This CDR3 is CASSSTGGNGYGYTF. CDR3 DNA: TGTGCCAGCAGTTCGACAGGGGGGAATGGCTATGGCTACACCTTC.